Listed below are T cell receptor beta chains from one sample, sequenced in a study of glioma-infiltrating T cells after dendritic cell vaccination. Sequenced by immunoSEQ multiplex PCR; TCRdb stores in-frame clones only, minus some. The table includes around 60,000 clones, around 86% detected once. The material was blood, obtained after dendritic cell vaccination. These receptors originate from a human donor with glioblastoma. Each CDR3 is given with its conserved first and last residue. The D gene is left open where the match is weak. The listing skips clone size in some rows; elsewhere it reads once, few, many or a size class.

clone_size	d_call	v_call	cdr3_length	j_call	cdr3_nt	cdr3_aa
NA	TRBD2	TRBV11-1	12	TRBJ2-3	TGTGCCAGCAGCCTCGGGGGGAATACGCAGTATTTT	CASSLGGNTQYF
NA	TRBD1	TRBV6-6	15	TRBJ2-5	TGTGCCAGCAGCCGAATGGGACAGGGGGGAGAGACCCAGTACTTC	CASSRMGQGGETQYF
NA	NA	TRBV19	13	TRBJ1-5	TGTGCCAGTAGTAGCGAGGGCAATCAGCCCCAGCATTTT	CASSSEGNQPQHF
NA	NA	TRBV6-1	18	TRBJ2-6	TGTGCCAGCAGTGTTACCGGGACACGAGGCTCTGGGGCCAACGTCCTGACTTTC	CASSVTGTRGSGANVLTF
NA	TRBD2	TRBV30	15	TRBJ2-7	TGTGCCTGGAGTAGGACGGGACTAGGGTCTAACGAGCAGTACTTC	CAWSRTGLGSNEQYF
NA	NA	TRBV12-5	14	TRBJ1-1	TGTGCTAGTGGTTCCCGGGTAGGGGGAAGTGAAGCTTTCTTT	CASGSRVGGSEAFF
NA	NA	TRBV27	15	TRBJ2-5	TGTGCCAGCAGTTTATCGTGGGGGCGCGCTGAGACCCAGTACTTC	CASSLSWGRAETQYF
few	NA	TRBV18	14	TRBJ1-5	TGTGCCAGCTCCGTAGATTATAGCAATCAGCCCCAGCATTTT	CASSVDYSNQPQHF
NA	TRBD1	TRBV11-3	17	TRBJ1-2	TGTGCCAGCAGCCGCACACCGACCGGGACAGGGGAGCATGGCTACACCTTC	CASSRTPTGTGEHGYTF
NA	TRBD1	TRBV4-1	14	TRBJ2-7	TGCGCCAGCAGCCGGGACAGGAACACCTACGAGCAGTACTTC	CASSRDRNTYEQYF
NA	NA	TRBV9	15	TRBJ2-4	TGTGCCAGTTCTGGACAGCCCGTCGCCAAAAACATTCAGTACTTC	CASSGQPVAKNIQYF
NA	TRBD1	TRBV9	15	TRBJ2-2	TGTGCCAGCAGTGCACAGGGGGCGAACACCGGGGAGCTGTTTTTT	CASSAQGANTGELFF
NA	TRBD1	TRBV5-1	15	TRBJ2-1	TGCGCCAGCAGCTTGACCCCTACAGGGGGCAATGAGCAGTTCTTC	CASSLTPTGGNEQFF
NA	NA	TRBV7-2	12	TRBJ1-1	TGTGCCAGCAGCTTAAAACTCGTTGAAGCTTTCTTT	CASSLKLVEAFF
NA	TRBD1	TRBV6-5	13	TRBJ1-2	TGTGCCAGCAGTCCCGACAGGGTAGATGGCTACACCTTC	CASSPDRVDGYTF
NA	TRBD1	TRBV5-4	14	TRBJ1-4	TGTGCCAGCAGCCTCGGACAGGATAATGAAAAACTGTTTTTT	CASSLGQDNEKLFF
NA	NA	TRBV6-5	15	TRBJ1-1	TGTGCCAGCAGTTACTTGATACAGGGTGACACTGAAGCTTTCTTT	CASSYLIQGDTEAFF